This T cell receptor beta chain was identified in a study of cytomegalovirus exposure and HLA in healthy donors. The CDR3 consists of 14 residues. V was pared by 4 bases and J by 0 bases, with 10 bases between. Germline assignment: CDR1 SGHDN and CDR2 FVKESK. Comment on this clone: As yet, its antigen is unknown.

Amplification used 60 Vbeta primers and 13 Jbeta primers. The assay was immunoSEQ multiplex PCR, and TCRdb's table has in-frame clones only and misses some. Among approximately 170,000 clones, 60% to 85% were seen once, and the ten largest hold 6% to 8%. Study-wide results and limits: Being productive about 90% or about 30% of the time was typical of most TCR beta V segments in an earlier analysis. According to the study, 160 or so TCR beta chains were cytomegalovirus-associated. In the analysis, some V segments, TRBV6-2 and TRBV6-3 included, were excluded as indistinguishable.

This TCR was sampled from a male donor in good health and CMV-seropositive. J is TRBJ2-7 and V is TRBV14; TRBD2 is a possible D gene (6 bases). Sequenced material: PBMCs. The CDR3 nucleotides are TGTGCCAGCAGCCGGGACGGGAGCTCCTACGAGCAGTACTTC. Protein product: CASSRDGSSYEQYF.